The entry below gives a single T cell receptor beta chain sequence along with its context. The CDR3 length is 13 residues. V lost 6 bases to trimming and J lost 3 bases, with 10 bases between them. The germline V gene has CDR1 MNHNS and CDR2 SASEGT. This record comes from a study of cytomegalovirus exposure and HLA in healthy donors. Researchers ran the PCR with 60 Vbeta and 13 Jbeta primers. The protocol was immunoSEQ multiplex PCR, while the TCRdb copy is restricted to in-frame clones and leaves out a portion. In the table there are 200,000 or so clones, more than 70% of which are singletons. The sequence was collected from a boy aged 10-17 years in good health and CMV-seronegative. This sequence joins TRBV6-1 and TRBJ2-3; unclear D gene. Sequenced: PBMCs. CDR3 sequence reads: CASRLSWTDTQYF. The DNA of the CDR3 is TGTGCCAGCAGACTCTCGTGGACAGATACGCAGTATTTT.